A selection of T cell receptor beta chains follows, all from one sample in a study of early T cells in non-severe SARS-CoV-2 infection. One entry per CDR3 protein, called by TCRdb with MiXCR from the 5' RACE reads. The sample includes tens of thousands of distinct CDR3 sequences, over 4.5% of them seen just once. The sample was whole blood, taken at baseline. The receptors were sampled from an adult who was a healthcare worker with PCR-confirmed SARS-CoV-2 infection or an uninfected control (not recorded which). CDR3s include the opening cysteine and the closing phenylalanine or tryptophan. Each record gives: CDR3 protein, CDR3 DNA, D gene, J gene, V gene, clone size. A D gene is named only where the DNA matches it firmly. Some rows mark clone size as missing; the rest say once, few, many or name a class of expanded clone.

CDR3aa: CASATSGTDNEQFF
CDR3nt: TGTGCCAGCGCAACTAGCGGGACCGACAATGAGCAGTTCTTC
d_gene: TRBD2
j_gene: TRBJ2-1
v_gene: TRBV3-1
abundance: many

CDR3aa: CASSFSGRGETQYF
CDR3nt: TGTGCCAGCAGCTTTAGTGGCCGCGGGGAGACCCAGTACTTC
d_gene: NA
j_gene: TRBJ2-5
v_gene: TRBV7-3
abundance: few

CDR3aa: CATSRGPAGRTYNEQFF
CDR3nt: TGTGCCACCAGCAGGGGACCCGCAGGGAGGACCTACAATGAGCAGTTCTTC
d_gene: NA
j_gene: TRBJ2-1
v_gene: TRBV15
abundance: few

CDR3aa: CASSYRQGSNTGELFF
CDR3nt: TGTGCCAGCAGCTACCGACAGGGTTCGAACACCGGGGAGCTGTTTTTT
d_gene: TRBD1
j_gene: TRBJ2-2
v_gene: TRBV7-9
abundance: many

CDR3aa: CASSGLGLIYGYTF
CDR3nt: TGTGCCAGCAGTGGGCTGGGACTGATCTATGGCTACACCTTC
d_gene: NA
j_gene: TRBJ1-2
v_gene: TRBV6-1
abundance: many

CDR3aa: CASRPGGRSNEKLFF
CDR3nt: TGTGCCAGCCGCCCGGGGGGACGGTCTAATGAAAAACTGTTTTTT
d_gene: NA
j_gene: TRBJ1-4
v_gene: TRBV12-3/TRBV12-4
abundance: many

CDR3aa: CASSPVEQGKNTEAFF
CDR3nt: TGCGCCAGCAGCCCAGTCGAACAGGGGAAGAACACTGAAGCTTTCTTT
d_gene: TRBD1
j_gene: TRBJ1-1
v_gene: TRBV4-1
abundance: many

CDR3aa: CASTLSGDRALFSYEQYF
CDR3nt: TGTGCCAGCACTCTTAGTGGGGACAGGGCCCTATTCTCCTACGAGCAGTACTTC
d_gene: TRBD1
j_gene: TRBJ2-7
v_gene: TRBV12-3/TRBV12-4
abundance: many

CDR3aa: CASILGLAGYNEQFF
CDR3nt: TGTGCCAGCATCCTTGGACTAGCGGGGTACAATGAGCAGTTCTTC
d_gene: TRBD2
j_gene: TRBJ2-1
v_gene: TRBV7-2
abundance: many

CDR3aa: CASTPSGAYNEQFF
CDR3nt: TGTGCCAGCACCCCGAGCGGGGCCTACAATGAGCAGTTCTTC
d_gene: TRBD2
j_gene: TRBJ2-1
v_gene: TRBV6-5
abundance: few

CDR3aa: CASSRSQGFEQYF
CDR3nt: TGCGCCAGCAGCAGATCGCAGGGATTCGAGCAGTACTTC
d_gene: NA
j_gene: TRBJ2-7
v_gene: TRBV5-1
abundance: many

CDR3aa: CASSLLGPKTRGPYEQYF
CDR3nt: TGCGCCAGCAGCCTACTTGGACCCAAAACGAGGGGCCCCTACGAGCAGTACTTC
d_gene: NA
j_gene: TRBJ2-7
v_gene: TRBV4-1
abundance: NA

CDR3aa: CASSPVEGSYGYTF
CDR3nt: TGTGCCAGCAGCCCGGTGGAGGGAAGCTATGGCTACACCTTC
d_gene: NA
j_gene: TRBJ1-2
v_gene: TRBV5-4
abundance: many

CDR3aa: CSAVGGAHEQYF
CDR3nt: TGCAGTGCTGTTGGGGGGGCCCACGAGCAGTACTTC
d_gene: NA
j_gene: TRBJ2-7
v_gene: TRBV20-1
abundance: many

CDR3aa: CSADSGGYGYTF
CDR3nt: TGCAGCGCCGACTCAGGGGGGTATGGCTACACCTTC
d_gene: TRBD1
j_gene: TRBJ1-2
v_gene: TRBV29-1
abundance: NA

CDR3aa: CASSQDDNTDTQYF
CDR3nt: TGTGCCAGCAGCCAAGATGACAACACAGATACGCAGTATTTT
d_gene: NA
j_gene: TRBJ2-3
v_gene: TRBV3-1
abundance: medium-sized

CDR3aa: CASITRVTGELFF
CDR3nt: TGTGCCAGCATAACGAGGGTCACCGGGGAGCTGTTTTTT
d_gene: NA
j_gene: TRBJ2-2
v_gene: TRBV6-2/TRBV6-3
abundance: many